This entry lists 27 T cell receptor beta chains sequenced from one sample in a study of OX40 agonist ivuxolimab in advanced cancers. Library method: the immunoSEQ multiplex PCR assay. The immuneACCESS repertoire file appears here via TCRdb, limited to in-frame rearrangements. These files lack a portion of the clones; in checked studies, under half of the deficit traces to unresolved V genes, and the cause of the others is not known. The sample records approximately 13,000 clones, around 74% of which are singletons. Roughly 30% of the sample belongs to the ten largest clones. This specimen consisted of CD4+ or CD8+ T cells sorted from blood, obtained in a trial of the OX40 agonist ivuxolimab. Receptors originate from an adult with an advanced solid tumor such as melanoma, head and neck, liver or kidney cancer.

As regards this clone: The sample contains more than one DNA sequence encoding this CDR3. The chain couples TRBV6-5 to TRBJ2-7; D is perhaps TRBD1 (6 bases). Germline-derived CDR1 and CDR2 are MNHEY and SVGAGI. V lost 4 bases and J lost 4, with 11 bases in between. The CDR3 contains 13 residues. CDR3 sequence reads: CASSLGQGYEQYF. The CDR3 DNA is TGTGCCAGCAGTTTAGGTCAGGGGTACGAGCAGTACTTC.

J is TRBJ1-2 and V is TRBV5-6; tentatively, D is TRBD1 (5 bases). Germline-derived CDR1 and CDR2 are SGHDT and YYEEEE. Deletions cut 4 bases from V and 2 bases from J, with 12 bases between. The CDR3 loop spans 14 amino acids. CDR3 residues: CASSDQGANYGYTF. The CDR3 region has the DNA TGTGCCAGCAGCGATCAAGGGGCCAACTATGGCTACACCTTC.

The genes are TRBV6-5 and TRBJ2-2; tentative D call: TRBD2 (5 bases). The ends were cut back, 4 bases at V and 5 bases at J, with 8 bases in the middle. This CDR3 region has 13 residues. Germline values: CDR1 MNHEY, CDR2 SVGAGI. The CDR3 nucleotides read TGTGCCAGCAGTTTTCGAGGGACCGGGGAGCTGTTTTTT. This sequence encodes CASSFRGTGELFF.

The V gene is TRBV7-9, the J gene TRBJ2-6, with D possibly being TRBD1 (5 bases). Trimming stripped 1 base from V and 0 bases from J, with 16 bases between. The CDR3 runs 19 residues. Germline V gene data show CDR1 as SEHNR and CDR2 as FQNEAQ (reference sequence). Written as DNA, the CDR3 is TGTGCCAGCAGCTTAGGACAGTTTGGGTACAACTCTGGGGCCAACGTCCTGACTTTC. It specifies CASSLGQFGYNSGANVLTF. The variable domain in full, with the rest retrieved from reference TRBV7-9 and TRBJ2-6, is DTGVSQNPRHKITKRGQNVTFRCDPISEHNRLYWYRQTLGQGPEFLTYFQNEAQLEKSRLLSDRFSAERPKGSFSTLEIQRTEQGDSAMYLCASSLGQFGYNSGANVLTFGAGSRLTVL.

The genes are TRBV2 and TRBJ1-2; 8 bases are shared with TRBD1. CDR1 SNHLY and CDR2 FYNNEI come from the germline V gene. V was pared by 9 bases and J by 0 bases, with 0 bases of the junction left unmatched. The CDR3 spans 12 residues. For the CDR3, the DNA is TGTGCCAGGGACAGGGCTAACTATGGCTACACCTTC. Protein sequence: CARDRANYGYTF.

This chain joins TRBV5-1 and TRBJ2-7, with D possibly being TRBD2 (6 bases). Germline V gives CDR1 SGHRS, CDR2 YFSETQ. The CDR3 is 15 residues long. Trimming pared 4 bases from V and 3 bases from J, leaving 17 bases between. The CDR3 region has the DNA TGCGCCAGCAGCGATCGGGAGAATGCCATCTACGAGCAGTACTTC. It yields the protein CASSDRENAIYEQYF.

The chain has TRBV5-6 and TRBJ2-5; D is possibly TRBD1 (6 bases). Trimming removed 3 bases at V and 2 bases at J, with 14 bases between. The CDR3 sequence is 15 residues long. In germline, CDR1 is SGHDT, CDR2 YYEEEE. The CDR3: CASSSRWGTQETQYF. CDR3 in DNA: TGTGCCAGCAGCTCGAGGTGGGGGACACAAGAGACCCAGTACTTC.

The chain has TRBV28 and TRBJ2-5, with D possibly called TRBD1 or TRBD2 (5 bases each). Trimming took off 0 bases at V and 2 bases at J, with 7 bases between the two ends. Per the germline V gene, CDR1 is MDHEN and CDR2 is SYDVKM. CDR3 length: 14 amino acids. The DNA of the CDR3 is TGTGCCAGCAGTTTATGGGGGGAACAAGAGACCCAGTACTTC. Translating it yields CASSLWGEQETQYF.

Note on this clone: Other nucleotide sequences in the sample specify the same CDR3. This CDR3 reads CASSQGVQGSTEAFF. The DNA of the CDR3 is TGTGCCAGCAGCCAAGGGGTACAGGGGAGCACTGAAGCTTTCTTT. This chain links TRBV13 with TRBJ1-1; 7 nucleotides align to TRBD1. In germline, CDR1 is PRHDT, CDR2 FYEKMQ (reference sequence). The CDR3 spans 15 residues. The V and J ends lost 5 bases and 4 bases, in that order; junction bases with no gene match: 10.

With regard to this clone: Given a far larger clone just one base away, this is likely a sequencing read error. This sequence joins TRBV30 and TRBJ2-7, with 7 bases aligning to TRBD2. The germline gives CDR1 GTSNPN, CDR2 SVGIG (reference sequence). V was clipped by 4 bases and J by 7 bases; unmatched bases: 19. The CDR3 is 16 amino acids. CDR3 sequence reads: CAWTPVGEGLYNEQYF. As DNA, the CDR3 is TGTGCCTGGACCCCAGTGGGGGAGGGCCTTTACAATGAGCAGTACTTC.

CDR3 region: CAISESGLWDEQFF. DNA for the CDR3: TGTGCCATCAGTGAGTCGGGACTCTGGGATGAGCAGTTCTTC. The rearrangement links TRBV10-3 to TRBJ2-1, with a possible D match to TRBD2 (6 bases). Germline V gene sequence: CDR1 ENHRY, CDR2 SYGVKD. The CDR3 consists of 14 residues. V shed 0 bases and J shed 8 bases, with 11 bases lying between them.

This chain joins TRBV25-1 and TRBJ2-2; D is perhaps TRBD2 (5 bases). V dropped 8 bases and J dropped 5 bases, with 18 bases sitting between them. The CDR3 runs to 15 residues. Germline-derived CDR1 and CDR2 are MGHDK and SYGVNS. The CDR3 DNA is TGTGCCAGCGCGAAGGCGGAGAGGGAAACCGGGGAGCTGTTTTTT. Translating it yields CASAKAERETGELFF.

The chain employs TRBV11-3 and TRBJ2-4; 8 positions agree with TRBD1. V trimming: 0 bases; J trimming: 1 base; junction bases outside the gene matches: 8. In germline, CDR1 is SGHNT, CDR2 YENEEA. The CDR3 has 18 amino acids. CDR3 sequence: CASSLDGNRGFAKNIQYF. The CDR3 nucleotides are TGTGCCAGCAGCTTAGATGGGAACAGGGGGTTTGCCAAAAACATTCAGTACTTC.

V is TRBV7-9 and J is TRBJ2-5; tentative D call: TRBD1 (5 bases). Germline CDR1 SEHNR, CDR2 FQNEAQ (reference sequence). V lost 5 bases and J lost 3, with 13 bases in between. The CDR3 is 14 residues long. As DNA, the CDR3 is TGTGCCAGCAGCCCCCCTAGGGGTGAAGAGACCCAGTACTTC. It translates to CASSPPRGEETQYF. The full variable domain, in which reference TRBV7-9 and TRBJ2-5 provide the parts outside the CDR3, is DTGVSQNPRHKITKRGQNVTFRCDPISEHNRLYWYRQTLGQGPEFLTYFQNEAQLEKSRLLSDRFSAERPKGSFSTLEIQRTEQGDSAMYLCASSPPRGEETQYFGPGTRLLVL.

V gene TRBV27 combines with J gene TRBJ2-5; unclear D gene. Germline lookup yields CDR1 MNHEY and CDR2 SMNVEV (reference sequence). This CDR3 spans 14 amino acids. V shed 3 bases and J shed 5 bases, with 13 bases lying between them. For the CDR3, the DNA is TGTGCCAGCAGTTTGGACGGAGAAGGGGAGACCCAGTACTTC. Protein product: CASSLDGEGETQYF.

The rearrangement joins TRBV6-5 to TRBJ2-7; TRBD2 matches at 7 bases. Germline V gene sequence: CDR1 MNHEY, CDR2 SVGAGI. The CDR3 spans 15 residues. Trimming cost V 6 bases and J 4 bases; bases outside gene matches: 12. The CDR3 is CASSPGVGEGYEQYF. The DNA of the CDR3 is TGTGCCAGCAGCCCTGGGGTAGGGGAGGGGTACGAGCAGTACTTC.

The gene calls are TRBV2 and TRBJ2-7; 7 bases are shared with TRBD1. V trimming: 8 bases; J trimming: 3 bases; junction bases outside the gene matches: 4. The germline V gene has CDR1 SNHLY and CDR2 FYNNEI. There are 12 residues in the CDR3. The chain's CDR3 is CASLRDSYEQYF. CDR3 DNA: TGTGCCAGCCTCCGGGACAGCTACGAGCAGTACTTC.

This CDR3 reads CASSLLTSALSYNEQFF. The DNA for the CDR3 is TGTGCCAGCAGTCTTTTGACTAGCGCCCTCTCCTACAATGAGCAGTTCTTC. The J gene is TRBJ2-1, the V gene TRBV2; 8 nucleotides line up with TRBD2. J was trimmed by 0 bases and V by 5 bases; bases with no gene match: 9. CDR3 length equals 17 residues. The germline gives CDR1 SNHLY, CDR2 FYNNEI.

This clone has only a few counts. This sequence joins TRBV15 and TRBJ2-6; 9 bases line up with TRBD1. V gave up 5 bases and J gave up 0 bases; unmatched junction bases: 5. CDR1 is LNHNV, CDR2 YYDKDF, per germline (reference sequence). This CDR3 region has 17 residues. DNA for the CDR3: TGTGCCACCAGCCGGACAGGGGCCTACTCTGGGGCCAACGTCCTGACTTTC. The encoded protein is CATSRTGAYSGANVLTF.

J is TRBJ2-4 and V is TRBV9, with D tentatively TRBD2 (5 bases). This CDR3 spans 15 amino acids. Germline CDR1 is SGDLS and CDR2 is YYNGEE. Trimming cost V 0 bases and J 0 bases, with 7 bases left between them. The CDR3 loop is CASSVAGLAKNIQYF. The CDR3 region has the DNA TGTGCCAGCAGCGTAGCAGGACTAGCCAAAAACATTCAGTACTTC.

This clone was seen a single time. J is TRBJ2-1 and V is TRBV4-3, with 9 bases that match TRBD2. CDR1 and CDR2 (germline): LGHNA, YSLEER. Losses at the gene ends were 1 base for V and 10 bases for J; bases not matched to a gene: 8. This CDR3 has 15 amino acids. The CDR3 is CASSQGPTSGPEQFF. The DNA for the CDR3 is TGCGCCAGCAGCCAAGGACCCACTAGCGGGCCAGAGCAGTTCTTC.

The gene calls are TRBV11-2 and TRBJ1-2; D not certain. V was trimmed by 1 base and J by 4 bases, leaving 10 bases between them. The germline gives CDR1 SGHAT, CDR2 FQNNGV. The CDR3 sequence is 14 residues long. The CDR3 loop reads CASSLVGGGYGYTF. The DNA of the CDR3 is TGTGCCAGCAGCTTAGTCGGAGGAGGCTATGGCTACACCTTC.

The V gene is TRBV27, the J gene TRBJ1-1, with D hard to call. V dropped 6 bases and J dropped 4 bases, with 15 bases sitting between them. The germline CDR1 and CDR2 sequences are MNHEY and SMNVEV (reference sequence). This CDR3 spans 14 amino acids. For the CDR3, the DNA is TGTGCCAGCAGCCTCGCGGGCCTGGCCACTGAAGCTTTCTTT. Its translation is CASSLAGLATEAFF.

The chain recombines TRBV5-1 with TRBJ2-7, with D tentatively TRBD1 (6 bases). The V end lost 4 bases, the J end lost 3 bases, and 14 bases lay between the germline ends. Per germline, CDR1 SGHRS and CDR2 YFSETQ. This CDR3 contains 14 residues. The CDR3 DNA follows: TGCGCCAGCAGCACAGGGACGTACGGCTACGAGCAGTACTTC. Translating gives CASSTGTYGYEQYF. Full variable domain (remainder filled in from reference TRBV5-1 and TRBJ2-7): KAGVTQTPRYLIKTRGQQVTLSCSPISGHRSVSWYQQTPGQGLQFLFEYFSETQRNKGNFPGRFSGRQFSNSRSEMNVSTLELGDSALYLCASSTGTYGYEQYFGPGTRLTVT.

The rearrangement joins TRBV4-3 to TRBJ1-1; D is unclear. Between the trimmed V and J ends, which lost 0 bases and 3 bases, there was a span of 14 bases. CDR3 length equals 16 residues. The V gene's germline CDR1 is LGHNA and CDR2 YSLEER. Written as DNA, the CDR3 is TGCGCCAGCAGCCAAGAACCTCTACTTGAGGACACTGAAGCTTTCTTT. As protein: CASSQEPLLEDTEAFF.

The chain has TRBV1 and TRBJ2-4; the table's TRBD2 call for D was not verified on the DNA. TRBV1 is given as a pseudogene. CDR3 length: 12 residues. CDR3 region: CTSSAPKNIQYF. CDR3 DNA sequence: TGCACCAGCAGCGCGCCAAAAAACATTCAGTACTTC.

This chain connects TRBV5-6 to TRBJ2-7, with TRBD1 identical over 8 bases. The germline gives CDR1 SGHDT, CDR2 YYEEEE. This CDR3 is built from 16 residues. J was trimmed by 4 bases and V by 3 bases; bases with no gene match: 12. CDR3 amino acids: CASSSTGTGHHYEQYF. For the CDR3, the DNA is TGTGCCAGCAGCTCAACCGGGACAGGACACCATTACGAGCAGTACTTC. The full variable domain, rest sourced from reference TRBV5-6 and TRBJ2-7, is DAGVTQSPTHLIKTRGQQVTLRCSPKSGHDTVSWYQQALGQGPQFIFQYYEEEERQRGNFPDRFSGHQFPNYSSELNVNALLLGDSALYLCASSSTGTGHHYEQYFGPGTRLTVT.